Listed below are T cell receptor beta chains from one sample, sequenced in a study of T cell responses to AZD1222 COVID-19 vaccine. Some clones are missing from TCRdb's copy, which holds only in-frame ones; the method was immunoSEQ multiplex PCR. The sample includes about 160,000 clones, more than 90% seen only once; the top ten take more than 3%. Sequenced material: peripheral blood, taken 28 days after the second AZD1222 dose. The receptors stem from an adult who received the AZD1222 COVID-19 vaccine. Both conserved end residues are part of each CDR3. The D gene is left open where the match is weak. Expanded clones are given a class, and other clones once, few, many or no size at all.

d_gene: TRBD1
j_gene: TRBJ1-2
abundance: NA
v_gene: TRBV28
CDR3nt: TGTGCCAGCAGTTCCCCCTCGACAGGGAGGTTCTATGGCTACACCTTC
CDR3aa: CASSSPSTGRFYGYTF

d_gene: TRBD1
j_gene: TRBJ2-1
abundance: NA
v_gene: TRBV6-5
CDR3nt: TGCTGGGACAGGGGCCACAATGAGCAGTTCTTC
CDR3aa: CWDRGHNEQFF

d_gene: NA
j_gene: TRBJ2-7
abundance: NA
v_gene: TRBV5-4
CDR3nt: TGTGCCAGCAGCTTGGGGGGGCGGACTACTCCTTACGAGCAGTACTTC
CDR3aa: CASSLGGRTTPYEQYF

d_gene: NA
j_gene: TRBJ2-7
abundance: NA
v_gene: TRBV18
CDR3nt: TGTGCCAGCTCACCATCTCAAAGCGAGCAGTACTTC
CDR3aa: CASSPSQSEQYF

d_gene: NA
j_gene: TRBJ1-2
abundance: NA
v_gene: TRBV28
CDR3nt: TGTGCCAGCGGAAAGCAGGGGATTTGGGGCTACACCTTC
CDR3aa: CASGKQGIWGYTF

d_gene: NA
j_gene: TRBJ2-3
abundance: NA
v_gene: TRBV19
CDR3nt: TGTGCCAGTAGTTCTGAAATCACAGATACGCAGTATTTT
CDR3aa: CASSSEITDTQYF

d_gene: NA
j_gene: TRBJ1-5
abundance: NA
v_gene: TRBV5-5
CDR3nt: TGTGCCAGCAGCTTAAATTATCTCCAGGGAGGTCAGCCCCAGCATTTT
CDR3aa: CASSLNYLQGGQPQHF

d_gene: TRBD1
j_gene: TRBJ2-7
abundance: NA
v_gene: TRBV7-9
CDR3nt: TGTGCCAGCAGCTTCCAGGGGGCTTACGAGCAGTACTTC
CDR3aa: CASSFQGAYEQYF

d_gene: NA
j_gene: TRBJ1-3
abundance: NA
v_gene: TRBV5-1
CDR3nt: TGCGCCAGCAGCATGGGGCAGGGAAGCTCTGGAAACACCATATATTTT
CDR3aa: CASSMGQGSSGNTIYF

d_gene: TRBD2
j_gene: TRBJ2-7
abundance: NA
v_gene: TRBV7-2
CDR3nt: TGTGCCAGCAGCTTACCGACTAGCGGAACCTACGAGCAGTACTTC
CDR3aa: CASSLPTSGTYEQYF

d_gene: TRBD2
j_gene: TRBJ2-7
abundance: NA
v_gene: TRBV11-2
CDR3nt: TGTGCCAGCAGCTTTGGTAGCGGGGGCTCCTACGAGCAGTACTTC
CDR3aa: CASSFGSGGSYEQYF

d_gene: NA
j_gene: TRBJ2-3
abundance: NA
v_gene: TRBV6-2/TRBV6-3
CDR3nt: TGTGCCAGCAGTTACCGGAGCGGCACAGATACGCAGTATTTT
CDR3aa: CASSYRSGTDTQYF

d_gene: NA
j_gene: TRBJ1-1
abundance: NA
v_gene: TRBV4-2
CDR3nt: TGTGCCAGCAGCCAAGTTGAGAACACTGAAGCTTTCTTT
CDR3aa: CASSQVENTEAFF

d_gene: TRBD2
j_gene: TRBJ2-7
abundance: NA
v_gene: TRBV28
CDR3nt: TGTGCCAGCAGTTTACTTAGTAGCGGGCTATCCTACGAGCAGTACTTC
CDR3aa: CASSLLSSGLSYEQYF

d_gene: NA
j_gene: TRBJ2-7
abundance: NA
v_gene: TRBV7-9
CDR3nt: TGTGCCAGCAGCGGAGAGGTAGGGGAGGCTTACTACGAGCAGTACTTC
CDR3aa: CASSGEVGEAYYEQYF

d_gene: NA
j_gene: TRBJ1-1
abundance: NA
v_gene: TRBV6-1
CDR3nt: TGTGCCAGCAGTGAATATCGGGACAACACTGAAGCTTTCTTT
CDR3aa: CASSEYRDNTEAFF

d_gene: NA
j_gene: TRBJ2-5
abundance: NA
v_gene: TRBV7-7
CDR3nt: TGTGCTAGCAGCTTCGGGGAAGGGGAGACCCAGTACTTC
CDR3aa: CASSFGEGETQYF

d_gene: TRBD2
j_gene: TRBJ2-3
abundance: NA
v_gene: TRBV11-2
CDR3nt: TGTGCCAGCAGCTTAGGGGGGGGACTAAGCACAGATACGCAGTATTTT
CDR3aa: CASSLGGGLSTDTQYF

d_gene: TRBD2
j_gene: TRBJ2-1
abundance: NA
v_gene: TRBV9
CDR3nt: TGTGCCAGCAGCGTAGAGGGACTAGCGGCTTCCAATGAGCAGTTCTTC
CDR3aa: CASSVEGLAASNEQFF

d_gene: NA
j_gene: TRBJ1-3
abundance: NA
v_gene: TRBV11-2
CDR3nt: TGTGCCAGCAGCCCCCGGAGGGACTCCGGAAACACCATATATTTT
CDR3aa: CASSPRRDSGNTIYF

d_gene: NA
j_gene: TRBJ2-1
abundance: NA
v_gene: TRBV2
CDR3nt: TGTGCCAGCACTGGCTCGGGTTACAATGAGCAGTTCTTC
CDR3aa: CASTGSGYNEQFF

d_gene: TRBD1
j_gene: TRBJ2-7
abundance: NA
v_gene: TRBV28
CDR3nt: TGTGCCAGCAGTTTAGGGACAGGGAGGCATCTACGAGCGCAGCACTTC
CDR3aa: CASSLGTGRHLRAQHF

d_gene: TRBD1
j_gene: TRBJ1-5
abundance: few
v_gene: TRBV4-1
CDR3nt: TGCGCCAGCAGCCCCGGGACAGGTCCCTTCGGCAATCAGCCCCAGCATTTT
CDR3aa: CASSPGTGPFGNQPQHF

d_gene: NA
j_gene: TRBJ2-7
abundance: once
v_gene: TRBV10-2
CDR3nt: TGCGCCAGCAGCAAGGGGGAGCAGTACTTC
CDR3aa: CASSKGEQYF

d_gene: NA
j_gene: TRBJ2-1
abundance: once
v_gene: TRBV9
CDR3nt: TGTGCCAGCAGCGTAGGAGCGGGTGTTTACAATGAGCAGTTCTTC
CDR3aa: CASSVGAGVYNEQFF

d_gene: NA
j_gene: TRBJ2-1
abundance: NA
v_gene: TRBV19
CDR3nt: TGTGCCAGTAGTATAAGTACGAGTGAGCAGTTCTTC
CDR3aa: CASSISTSEQFF

d_gene: NA
j_gene: TRBJ1-2
abundance: NA
v_gene: TRBV7-9
CDR3nt: TGTGCCACCTCCTCCCTGGACTACACCTTC
CDR3aa: CATSSLDYTF

d_gene: NA
j_gene: TRBJ2-1
abundance: NA
v_gene: TRBV5-1
CDR3nt: TGCGCCAGCAGCTTGGAGGGCTCCTACAATGAGCAGTTCTTC
CDR3aa: CASSLEGSYNEQFF

d_gene: NA
j_gene: TRBJ1-3
abundance: NA
v_gene: TRBV6-5
CDR3nt: TGTGCCAGCAAAGAGGACGGAAACTCTGGAAACACCATATATTTT
CDR3aa: CASKEDGNSGNTIYF

d_gene: TRBD1
j_gene: TRBJ2-3
abundance: NA
v_gene: TRBV11-3
CDR3nt: TGTGCCAGCAGCTTAACCGGACAGGGTACAGATACGCAGTATTTT
CDR3aa: CASSLTGQGTDTQYF

d_gene: NA
j_gene: TRBJ2-3
abundance: NA
v_gene: TRBV27
CDR3nt: TGTGCCAGCAGTTTTATGGTAGGGGGCACAGATACGCAGTATTTT
CDR3aa: CASSFMVGGTDTQYF

d_gene: NA
j_gene: TRBJ2-1
abundance: NA
v_gene: TRBV5-5
CDR3nt: TGTGCCAGCAGCGCGGACCGCCGGCAGTTCTTC
CDR3aa: CASSADRRQFF

d_gene: NA
j_gene: TRBJ2-1
abundance: NA
v_gene: TRBV21-1
CDR3nt: TGTGCCAGCAGCAAATGTGACAGGTGGCCTTACAATGAGCAGTTCTTC
CDR3aa: CASSKCDRWPYNEQFF

d_gene: NA
j_gene: TRBJ1-6
abundance: NA
v_gene: TRBV5-4
CDR3nt: TGTGCCAGCAGGAGGCTCGGGCTCGGGAATAATTCACCCCTCCACTTT
CDR3aa: CASRRLGLGNNSPLHF

d_gene: NA
j_gene: TRBJ1-5
abundance: NA
v_gene: TRBV2
CDR3nt: TGTGCCAGCAGTGAATCTGGGGGGGGTCAGCCCCAGCATTTT
CDR3aa: CASSESGGGQPQHF

d_gene: NA
j_gene: TRBJ2-7
abundance: NA
v_gene: TRBV4-3
CDR3nt: TGCGCCAGCAGCCAAGAGTGGCAGACATACGAGCAGTACTTC
CDR3aa: CASSQEWQTYEQYF

d_gene: NA
j_gene: TRBJ1-6
abundance: NA
v_gene: TRBV30
CDR3nt: TGTGCCTGGAGTGTATTCGACGGCTGGGATTCACCCCTCCACTTT
CDR3aa: CAWSVFDGWDSPLHF

d_gene: NA
j_gene: TRBJ1-1
abundance: NA
v_gene: TRBV3-1/TRBV3-2
CDR3nt: TGTGCCAGCAGCCAAACTCTGCCGGGACGGGAAGCTTTCTTT
CDR3aa: CASSQTLPGREAFF

d_gene: NA
j_gene: TRBJ1-5
abundance: NA
v_gene: TRBV28
CDR3nt: TGTGCCAGCAGTTTGTGGAGTCTAAGGAGCAATCAGCCCCAGCATTTT
CDR3aa: CASSLWSLRSNQPQHF

d_gene: TRBD1
j_gene: TRBJ1-2
abundance: NA
v_gene: TRBV27
CDR3nt: TGTGCCAGCAGTATAGACAGGGCCCGGGCGGTGTTTGGCTACACCTTC
CDR3aa: CASSIDRARAVFGYTF

d_gene: NA
j_gene: TRBJ2-3
abundance: NA
v_gene: TRBV6-2/TRBV6-3
CDR3nt: TGTGCCAGCAGTTACTCTGGCGGCCCCGTATGGGATACGCAGTATTTT
CDR3aa: CASSYSGGPVWDTQYF

d_gene: TRBD1
j_gene: TRBJ1-4
abundance: NA
v_gene: TRBV19
CDR3nt: TGTGCCAGTAGGCTATCCGGGACAGGGAATGAAAAACTGTTTTTT
CDR3aa: CASRLSGTGNEKLFF

d_gene: NA
j_gene: TRBJ1-1
abundance: NA
v_gene: TRBV5-1
CDR3nt: TGCGCCAGCAGCTTGGAGCCTACGAACACTGAAGCTTTCTTT
CDR3aa: CASSLEPTNTEAFF

d_gene: NA
j_gene: TRBJ2-7
abundance: NA
v_gene: TRBV28
CDR3nt: TGTGCCAGCAGTCACGAGAGAGGGGCGACCTACGAGCAGTACTTC
CDR3aa: CASSHERGATYEQYF

d_gene: NA
j_gene: TRBJ1-2
abundance: NA
v_gene: TRBV29-1
CDR3nt: TGCAGCGTTGTCGTGGTGGGCGGCTACACCTTC
CDR3aa: CSVVVVGGYTF

d_gene: NA
j_gene: TRBJ2-2
abundance: NA
v_gene: TRBV19
CDR3nt: TGTGCCAGTAGTGTACAGGGAAACACCGGGGAGCTGTTTTTT
CDR3aa: CASSVQGNTGELFF

d_gene: TRBD1
j_gene: TRBJ2-7
abundance: NA
v_gene: TRBV5-4
CDR3nt: TGTGCCAGCAGCCCGGGGGACAGGGCAAACTACGAGCAGTACTTC
CDR3aa: CASSPGDRANYEQYF

d_gene: TRBD1
j_gene: TRBJ2-2
abundance: few
v_gene: TRBV11-2
CDR3nt: TGTGCCAGCAGCCCCCGGACAGGGGTATCCGGGGAGCTGTTTTTT
CDR3aa: CASSPRTGVSGELFF